There are a few counts of the clone carrying this T cell receptor beta chain. Its target is not known. The junction had 8 bases not matched to a gene; V was cut back by 0 bases and J by 2 bases. Germline CDR1 reads LGHDT; CDR2 reads YNNKEL (reference sequence). CDR3 length equals 19 residues. The entry originates in a study of post-analysis software for immune sequencing data. Study context: Patients with relapsing-remitting, secondary progressive and progressive-relapsing multiple sclerosis courses were all represented.

The study, taken as a whole, reports: Compared with controls, patients showed significantly lower normalized Chao1 diversity. Co-batched samples clustered tightly together by F measure. The five TRBV segments detected at higher frequency in patients than in controls included TRBV5-6, TRBV5-1 and TRBV20-1.

The TCR beta cDNA libraries contained unique molecular identifiers. In TCRdb, the PCR reads were re-called with MiXCR into one record per CDR3 protein. This table holds about 540,000 distinct CDR3 sequences, 30% to 40% found once. This receptor was taken from a girl aged 2-17 years with multiple sclerosis. Sequencing was carried out using blood. The chain employs TRBV3-1 and TRBJ2-7; 15 nucleotides match TRBD2. The CDR3 region has the DNA TGTGCCAGCAGCCAAGAGAAGGGACTAGCGGGGGGCGCGACCTACGAGCAGTACTTC. Translation gives CASSQEKGLAGGATYEQYF.